This record covers a single T cell receptor (beta chain). These data belong to a study of early T cells in non-severe SARS-CoV-2 infection. Across the study: With bulk RNA from unsorted whole blood as input, sequencing yielded unpaired chains.

The protocol attached unique molecular identifiers to individual cDNA molecules. One entry per CDR3 protein, called by TCRdb with MiXCR from the 5' RACE reads. The table has about 59,000 distinct CDR3 sequences, around an eighth seen once. The germline V and J ends were trimmed by 8 bases and 0 bases, with 13 bases remaining between them. Germline CDR1 reads MNHEY; CDR2 reads SMNVEV (reference sequence). The CDR3 extends over 14 amino acids. The sequenced sample consisted of whole blood. The clonotype comes from an adult who was a healthcare worker with PCR-confirmed SARS-CoV-2 infection or an uninfected control (not recorded which). The rearrangement joins TRBV27 to TRBJ1-1; D is undetermined. The CDR3 region has the DNA TGTGCCAGCCAAAGGGCACCCATGAACACTGAAGCTTTCTTT. Translated: CASQRAPMNTEAFF.